The next 17 T cell receptor beta chains were all read from a single sample in a study of blood T cell repertoires in COVID-19 (TCRdb year 2020). Libraries were constructed by the immunoSEQ multiplex PCR assay. TCRdb re-hosts the immuneACCESS table, in-frame sequences only. Its copies lack some clones; in the studies checked, an unresolved V gene accounts for under half of them, and the cause for the rest is not known. Counted in this sample were around 300,000 clones; 89% of them appeared once. 1.5% to 2% of the sample goes to the ten largest clones. Sequenced: PBMCs or T cells enriched from blood (not recorded which). These receptors were obtained from a woman in her thirties or forties who had recovered from COVID-19.

The chain links TRBV15 to TRBJ2-7; no clear D. The germline gives CDR1 LNHNV, CDR2 YYDKDF (reference sequence). The CDR3 is 14 amino acids. V dropped 1 base and J dropped 6 bases, with 13 bases sitting between them. The CDR3, as DNA: TGTGCCACCAGCAGAGCTAGAAAAGATTCCGAGCAGTACTTC. It yields the protein CATSRARKDSEQYF.

The chain combines TRBV18 with TRBJ1-3, with D perhaps TRBD1 (5 bases). The CDR3 sequence is 16 residues long. V lost 2 bases and J lost 1, with 12 bases in between. Per germline, CDR1 KGHSH and CDR2 LQKENI. CDR3 bases: TGTGCCAGCTCACCAGGAGCAGGGCTTTCTGGAAACACCATATATTTT. The encoded protein is CASSPGAGLSGNTIYF.

The chain couples TRBV18 to TRBJ1-2; 7 positions agree with TRBD1. Germline V lookup: CDR1 KGHSH, CDR2 LQKENI. The CDR3 consists of 18 residues. Losses at the gene ends were 3 bases for V and 8 bases for J; bases not matched to a gene: 21. The CDR3 DNA sequence: TGTGCCAGCTCACCTCCCCAAGCTTCGTTCGACAGGGTGGAAGGCTACACCTTC. It is translated as CASSPPQASFDRVEGYTF.

This clone was picked up a small number of times. Here the CDR3 reads CASSSPQGGETQYF. CDR3 nucleotide sequence: TGTGCCAGCAGCTCGCCGCAGGGCGGAGAGACCCAGTACTTC. This chain uses TRBV7-9 with TRBJ2-5; tentative D call: TRBD1 (5 bases). V shed 4 bases and J shed 4 bases, with 13 bases lying between them. From germline, CDR1 is SEHNR and CDR2 FQNEAQ (reference sequence). The CDR3 consists of 14 residues. The full variable domain, rest sourced from reference TRBV7-9 and TRBJ2-5, is DTGVSQNPRHKITKRGQNVTFRCDPISEHNRLYWYRQTLGQGPEFLTYFQNEAQLEKSRLLSDRFSAERPKGSFSTLEIQRTEQGDSAMYLCASSSPQGGETQYFGPGTRLLVL.

A single count supports this clone. CDR3 nucleotide sequence: TGCGCCAGCAGGGAGACAGGGTGGCCCAATGGCTACACCTTC. It specifies CASRETGWPNGYTF. The chain combines TRBV5-1 with TRBJ1-2; 7 bases agree with TRBD1. Germline CDR1 is SGHRS and CDR2 is YFSETQ. The V gene end was trimmed by 5 bases and the J gene end by 6 bases; junction bases not matched to a gene: 10. This CDR3 is built from 14 residues. Full variable domain (missing parts from reference TRBV5-1 and TRBJ1-2): KAGVTQTPRYLIKTRGQQVTLSCSPISGHRSVSWYQQTPGQGLQFLFEYFSETQRNKGNFPGRFSGRQFSNSRSEMNVSTLELGDSALYLCASRETGWPNGYTFGSGTRLTVV.

This chain joins TRBV27 and TRBJ1-2; D call uncertain. The germline V gene encodes CDR1 MNHEY and CDR2 SMNVEV (reference sequence). The CDR3 is 14 amino acids. Trimming removed 3 bases at V and 4 bases at J, with 12 bases between. CDR3 nucleotides: TGTGCCAGCAGTTTCTCGTCTGGTAGCTATGGCTACACCTTC. This codes for CASSFSSGSYGYTF.

This clone was seen only once. J is TRBJ2-7 and V is TRBV11-2, with a possible D match to TRBD2 (5 bases). The V gene's germline CDR1 is SGHAT and CDR2 FQNNGV. CDR3 size: 12 residues. V was clipped by 8 bases and J by 0 bases, with 8 bases between them. The CDR3 loop is CASGRSSYEQYF. For the CDR3, the DNA is TGTGCCAGCGGGAGAAGCTCCTACGAGCAGTACTTC.

V and J are TRBV5-3 and TRBJ1-2, with 8 positions matching TRBD1. Being an ORF, TRBV5-3 has a function that is uncertain. This CDR3 is built from 14 residues. V lost 4 bases and J lost 4; bases outside the gene matches: 6. CDR3 DNA sequence: TGTGCCAGAAGCCCAGGGGGCGCGGGCTATGGCTACACCTTC. Translating it yields CARSPGGAGYGYTF.

The chain carries TRBV9 and TRBJ1-4; 7 bases are a match to TRBD1. This CDR3 has 14 residues. V trimming: 4 bases; J trimming: 8 bases; junction bases outside the gene matches: 8. Germline V gives CDR1 SGDLS, CDR2 YYNGEE. This chain's CDR3 is CASSPPGQREKLFF. The CDR3, as DNA: TGTGCCAGCAGCCCCCCGGGACAGAGGGAAAAACTGTTTTTT.

The genes are TRBV2 and TRBJ2-2, with 8 bases fitting TRBD2. Germline V CDR1 and CDR2: SNHLY, FYNNEI. The V and J ends lost 3 bases and 0 bases, in that order; junction bases with no gene match: 18. The CDR3 is 21 residues long. The CDR3 is CASSEAGAGAPHNANTGELFF. For the CDR3, the DNA is TGTGCCAGCAGTGAGGCTGGAGCGGGGGCCCCCCACAATGCGAACACCGGGGAGCTGTTTTTT.

The chain links TRBV9 to TRBJ1-6; D is ambiguous. Germline V gives CDR1 SGDLS, CDR2 YYNGEE. This CDR3 has 15 amino acids. V lost 0 bases to trimming and J lost 7 bases, with 11 bases between them. CDR3 nucleotide sequence: TGTGCCAGCAGCGTAGGATCTAACGCGAATTCACCCCTCCACTTT. Encoded protein: CASSVGSNANSPLHF.

CDR3 loop: CASRGTRGGAEDEKLFF. CDR3 nucleotides: TGTGCCAGTAGGGGGACCCGTGGGGGGGCCGAAGATGAAAAACTGTTTTTT. This sequence joins TRBV19 and TRBJ1-4; tentative D call: TRBD1 (6 bases). The V end was cut by 6 bases, the J end by 6 bases, with 23 bases between. Germline CDR1 is LNHDA and CDR2 is SQIVND (reference sequence). The CDR3 is made up of 17 amino acids.

The chain links TRBV10-1 to TRBJ2-5, with 8 bases that match TRBD1. The CDR3 is 16 amino acids. CDR1 and CDR2 (germline): WNHNN, SYGVQD (reference sequence). V lost 2 bases to trimming and J lost 7 bases; unmatched junction nucleotides: 12. CDR3 sequence (DNA): TGCGCCAGCAGTGAGGCTCGGTATGGACAGGGTGGGACCCAGTACTTC. This sequence encodes CASSEARYGQGGTQYF.

The V gene is TRBV19, the J gene TRBJ1-2; D gene unclear. Per the germline V gene, CDR1 is LNHDA and CDR2 is SQIVND (reference sequence). Deletions cut 3 bases from V and 5 bases from J, with 16 bases between. This CDR3 contains 15 residues. CDR3 amino acids: CASSIIIQAIYGYTF. The CDR3 region has the DNA TGTGCCAGTAGTATTATTATTCAGGCCATATATGGCTACACCTTC.

The chain has TRBV7-2 and TRBJ2-2, with TRBD2 identical over 9 bases. Germline V lookup: CDR1 SGHTA, CDR2 FQGNSA. Unmatched junction bases numbered 8, after V lost 8 bases and J lost 4 bases. CDR3 length: 15 residues. CDR3 DNA: TGTGCCAGCGGGTTAGCGGGAGCTATCACCGGGGAGCTGTTTTTT. Encoded protein: CASGLAGAITGELFF.

The chain is built from TRBV15 and TRBJ2-1, with D tentatively TRBD1 (7 bases). V was clipped by 3 bases and J by 7 bases, with 16 bases between them. Germline V gene data show CDR1 as LNHNV and CDR2 as YYDKDF (reference sequence). The CDR3 is 15 amino acids. CDR3 coding DNA: TGTGCCACCAGCAGGGGGGGAGAGGGGGCGAATGAGCAGTTCTTC. This sequence encodes CATSRGGEGANEQFF.

The chain joins TRBV2 to TRBJ1-2, with TRBD1 matching 10 bases. With V trimmed by 7 bases and J by 10 bases, 6 bases remained unmatched. This CDR3 contains 12 residues. Germline V gene lookup returns CDR1 SNHLY and CDR2 FYNNEI. The CDR3 reads CASIPDRGAYTF. The CDR3 nucleotides read TGTGCCAGCATACCGGACAGGGGGGCCTACACCTTC.